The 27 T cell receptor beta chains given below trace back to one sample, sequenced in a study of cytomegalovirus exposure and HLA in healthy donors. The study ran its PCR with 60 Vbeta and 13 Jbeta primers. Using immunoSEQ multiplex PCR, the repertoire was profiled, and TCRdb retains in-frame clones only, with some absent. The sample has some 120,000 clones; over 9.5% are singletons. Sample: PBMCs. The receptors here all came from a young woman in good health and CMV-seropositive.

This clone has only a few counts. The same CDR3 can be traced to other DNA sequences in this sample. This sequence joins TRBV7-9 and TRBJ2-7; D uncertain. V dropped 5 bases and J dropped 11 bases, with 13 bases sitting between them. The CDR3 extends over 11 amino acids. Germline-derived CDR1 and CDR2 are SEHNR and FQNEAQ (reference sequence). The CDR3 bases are TGTGCCAGCAGCCCCGACCGGGTGGAGTACTTC. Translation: CASSPDRVEYF.

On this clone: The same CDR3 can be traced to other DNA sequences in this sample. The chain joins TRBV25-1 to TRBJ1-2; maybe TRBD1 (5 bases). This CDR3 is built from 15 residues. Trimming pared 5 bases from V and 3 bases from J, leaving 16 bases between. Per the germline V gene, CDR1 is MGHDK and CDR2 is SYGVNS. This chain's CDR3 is CASSTWGGGDYGYTF. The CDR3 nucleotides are TGTGCCAGCAGTACCTGGGGCGGGGGGGACTATGGCTACACCTTC.

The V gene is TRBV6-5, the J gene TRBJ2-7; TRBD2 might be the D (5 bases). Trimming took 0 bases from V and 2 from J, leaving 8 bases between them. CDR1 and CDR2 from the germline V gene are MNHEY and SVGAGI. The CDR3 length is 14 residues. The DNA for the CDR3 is TGTGCCAGCAGTTACTCTTGGGGAGCCTACGAGCAGTACTTC. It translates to CASSYSWGAYEQYF.

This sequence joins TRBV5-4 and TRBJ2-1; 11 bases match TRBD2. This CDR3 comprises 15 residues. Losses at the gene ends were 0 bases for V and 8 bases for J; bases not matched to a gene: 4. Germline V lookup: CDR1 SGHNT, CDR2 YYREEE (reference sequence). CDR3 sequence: CASSLDLAGGDEQFF. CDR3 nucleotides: TGTGCCAGCAGCTTGGACCTAGCGGGAGGTGATGAGCAGTTCTTC. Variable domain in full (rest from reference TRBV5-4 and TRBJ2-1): ETGVTQSPTHLIKTRGQQVTLRCSSQSGHNTVSWYQQALGQGPQFIFQYYREEENGRGNFPPRFSGLQFPNYSSELNVNALELDDSALYLCASSLDLAGGDEQFFGPGTRLTVL.

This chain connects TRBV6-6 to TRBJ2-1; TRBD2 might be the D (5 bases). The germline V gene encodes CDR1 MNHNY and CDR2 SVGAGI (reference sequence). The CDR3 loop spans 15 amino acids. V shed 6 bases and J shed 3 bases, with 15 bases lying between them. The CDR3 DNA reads TGTGCCAGCAGCCGCATTAGCGACCTCTACAATGAGCAGTTCTTC. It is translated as CASSRISDLYNEQFF.

In DNA, the CDR3 is TGTGCCAGCAGCCCGGCCCGGACTAGCGCTGGAGCGGATGAGCAGTTCTTC. Its protein product is CASSPARTSAGADEQFF. The chain employs TRBV28 and TRBJ2-1; 9 positions agree with TRBD2. The ends lost 6 bases at V and 8 bases at J; junction bases unmatched: 17. The CDR3 is made up of 17 amino acids. Germline CDR1 and CDR2: MDHEN and SYDVKM.

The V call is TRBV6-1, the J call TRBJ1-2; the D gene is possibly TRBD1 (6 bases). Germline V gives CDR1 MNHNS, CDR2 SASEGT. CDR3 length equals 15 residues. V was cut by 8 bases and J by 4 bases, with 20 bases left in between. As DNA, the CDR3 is TGTGCCAGCTCGGGAGGTGGGGGGGCGGCCTATGGCTACACCTTC. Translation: CASSGGGGAAYGYTF.

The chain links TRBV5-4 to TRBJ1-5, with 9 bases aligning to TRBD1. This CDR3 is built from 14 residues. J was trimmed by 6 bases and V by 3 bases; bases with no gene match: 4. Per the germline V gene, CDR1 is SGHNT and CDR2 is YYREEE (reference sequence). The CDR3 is CASSSDRGAQPQHF. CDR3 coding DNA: TGTGCCAGCAGCTCAGACAGGGGGGCTCAGCCCCAGCATTTT.

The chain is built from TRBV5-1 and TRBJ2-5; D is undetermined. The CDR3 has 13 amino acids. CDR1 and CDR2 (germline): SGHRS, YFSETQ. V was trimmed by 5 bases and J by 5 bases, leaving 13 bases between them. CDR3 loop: CASRGSLEETQYF. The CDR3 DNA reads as TGCGCCAGCAGGGGCAGCCTCGAGGAGACCCAGTACTTC.

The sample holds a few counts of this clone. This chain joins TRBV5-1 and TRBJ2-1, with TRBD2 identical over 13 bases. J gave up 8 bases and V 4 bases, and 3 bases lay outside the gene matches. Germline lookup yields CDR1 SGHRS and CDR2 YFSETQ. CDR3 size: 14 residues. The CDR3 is CASSAGLAGDEQFF. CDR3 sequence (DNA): TGCGCCAGCAGCGCTGGACTAGCGGGAGATGAGCAGTTCTTC.

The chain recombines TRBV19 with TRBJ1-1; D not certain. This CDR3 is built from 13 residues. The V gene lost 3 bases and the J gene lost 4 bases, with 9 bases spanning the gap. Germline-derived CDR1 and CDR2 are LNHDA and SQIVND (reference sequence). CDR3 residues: CASSMSMSTEAFF. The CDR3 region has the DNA TGTGCCAGTAGTATGTCTATGAGCACTGAAGCTTTCTTT.

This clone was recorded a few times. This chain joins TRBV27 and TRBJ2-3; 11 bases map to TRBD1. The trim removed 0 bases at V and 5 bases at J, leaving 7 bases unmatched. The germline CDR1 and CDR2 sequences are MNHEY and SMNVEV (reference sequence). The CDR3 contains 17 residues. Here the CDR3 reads CASSLSTGTGGLDTQYF. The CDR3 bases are TGTGCCAGCAGTTTATCTACCGGGACAGGGGGGTTAGATACGCAGTATTTT.

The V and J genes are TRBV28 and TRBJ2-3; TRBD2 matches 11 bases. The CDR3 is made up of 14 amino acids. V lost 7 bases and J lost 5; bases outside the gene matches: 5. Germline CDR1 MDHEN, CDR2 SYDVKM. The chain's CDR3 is CASNPLAGVDTQYF. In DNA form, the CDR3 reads TGTGCCAGCAATCCACTAGCGGGAGTAGATACGCAGTATTTT.

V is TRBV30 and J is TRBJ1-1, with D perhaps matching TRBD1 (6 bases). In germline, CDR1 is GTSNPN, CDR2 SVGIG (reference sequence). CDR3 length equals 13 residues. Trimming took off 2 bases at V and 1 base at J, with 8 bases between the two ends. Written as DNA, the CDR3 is TGTGCCTGGAGTAGGGGACAGAACACTGAAGCTTTCTTT. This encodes CAWSRGQNTEAFF. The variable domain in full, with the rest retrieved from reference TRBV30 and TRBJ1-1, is SQTIHQWPATLVQPVGSPLSLECTVEGTSNPNLYWYRQAAGRGLQLLFYSVGIGQISSEVPQNLSASRPQDRQFILSSKKLLLSDSGFYLCAWSRGQNTEAFFGQGTRLTVV.

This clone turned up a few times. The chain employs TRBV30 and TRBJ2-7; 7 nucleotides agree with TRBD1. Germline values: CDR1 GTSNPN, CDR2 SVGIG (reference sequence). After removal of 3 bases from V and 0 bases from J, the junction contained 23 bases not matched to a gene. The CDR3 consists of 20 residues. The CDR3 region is CAWSPFVWSLQGRNSYEQYF. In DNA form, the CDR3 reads TGTGCCTGGAGCCCTTTTGTTTGGAGCTTACAGGGGCGCAACTCCTACGAGCAGTACTTC.

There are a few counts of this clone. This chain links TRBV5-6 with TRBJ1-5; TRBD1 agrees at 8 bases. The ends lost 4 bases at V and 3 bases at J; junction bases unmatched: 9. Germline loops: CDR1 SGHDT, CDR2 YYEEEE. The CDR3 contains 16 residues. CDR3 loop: CASSMMTGEANQPQHF. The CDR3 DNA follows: TGTGCCAGCAGCATGATGACAGGGGAGGCCAATCAGCCCCAGCATTTT.

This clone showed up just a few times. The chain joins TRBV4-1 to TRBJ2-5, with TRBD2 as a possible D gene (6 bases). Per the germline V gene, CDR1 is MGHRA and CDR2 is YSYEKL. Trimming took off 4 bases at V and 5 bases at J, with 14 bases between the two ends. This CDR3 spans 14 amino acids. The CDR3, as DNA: TGCGCCAGCAGCCCGCCGGGACTCGGCGAGACCCAGTACTTC. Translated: CASSPPGLGETQYF.

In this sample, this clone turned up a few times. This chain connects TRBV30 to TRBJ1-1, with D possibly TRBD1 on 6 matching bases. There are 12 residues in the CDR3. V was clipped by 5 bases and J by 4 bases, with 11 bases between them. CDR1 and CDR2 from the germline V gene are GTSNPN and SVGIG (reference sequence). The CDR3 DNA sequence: TGTGCCTGGGAAGGGGGTGGCACTGAAGCTTTCTTT. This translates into CAWEGGGTEAFF.

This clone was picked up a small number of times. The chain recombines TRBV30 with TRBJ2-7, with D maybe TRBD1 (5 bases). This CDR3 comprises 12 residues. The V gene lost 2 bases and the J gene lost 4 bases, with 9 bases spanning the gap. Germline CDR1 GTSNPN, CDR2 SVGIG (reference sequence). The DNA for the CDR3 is TGTGCCTGGAGTCCGAAGGGGTACGAGCAGTACTTC. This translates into CAWSPKGYEQYF.

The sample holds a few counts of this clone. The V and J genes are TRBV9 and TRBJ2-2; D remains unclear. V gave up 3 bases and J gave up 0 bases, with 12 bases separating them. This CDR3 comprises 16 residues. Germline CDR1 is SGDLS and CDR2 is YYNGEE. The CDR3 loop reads CASSARQASNTGELFF. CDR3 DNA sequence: TGTGCCAGCAGCGCCCGCCAGGCATCGAACACCGGGGAGCTGTTTTTT.

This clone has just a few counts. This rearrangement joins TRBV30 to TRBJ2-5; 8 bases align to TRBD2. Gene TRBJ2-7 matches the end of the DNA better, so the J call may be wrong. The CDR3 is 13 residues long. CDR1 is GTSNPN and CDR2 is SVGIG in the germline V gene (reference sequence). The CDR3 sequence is CAPRRSGSDEQYF. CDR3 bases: TGTGCCCCCCGGAGGAGCGGGAGTGACGAGCAGTACTTC.

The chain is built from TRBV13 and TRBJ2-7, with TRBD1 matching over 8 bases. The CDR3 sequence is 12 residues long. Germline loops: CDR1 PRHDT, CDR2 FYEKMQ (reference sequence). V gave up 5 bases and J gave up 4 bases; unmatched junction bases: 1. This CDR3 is CASSDRGYEQYF. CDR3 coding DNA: TGTGCCAGCAGCGACAGGGGATACGAGCAGTACTTC.

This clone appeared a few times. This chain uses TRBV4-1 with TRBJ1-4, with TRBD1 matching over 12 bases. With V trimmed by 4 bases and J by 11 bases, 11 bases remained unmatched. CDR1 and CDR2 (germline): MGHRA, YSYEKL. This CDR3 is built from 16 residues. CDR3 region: CASSLGQGAGFRKLFF. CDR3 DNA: TGCGCCAGCAGCCTGGGACAGGGGGCAGGGTTTCGTAAACTGTTTTTT.

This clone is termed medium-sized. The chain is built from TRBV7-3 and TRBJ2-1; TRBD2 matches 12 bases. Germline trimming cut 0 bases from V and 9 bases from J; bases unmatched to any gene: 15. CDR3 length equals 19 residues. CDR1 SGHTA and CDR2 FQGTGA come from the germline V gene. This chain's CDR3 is CASSLTSGLAGIKSGEQFF. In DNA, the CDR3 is TGTGCCAGCAGCTTAACCAGTGGACTAGCGGGAATAAAGAGTGGTGAGCAGTTCTTC. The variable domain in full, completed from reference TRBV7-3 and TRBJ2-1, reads GAGVSQTPSNKVTEKGKYVELRCDPISGHTALYWYRQSLGQGPEFLIYFQGTGAADDSGLPNDRFFAVRPEGSVSTLKIQRTERGDSAVYLCASSLTSGLAGIKSGEQFFGPGTRLTVL.

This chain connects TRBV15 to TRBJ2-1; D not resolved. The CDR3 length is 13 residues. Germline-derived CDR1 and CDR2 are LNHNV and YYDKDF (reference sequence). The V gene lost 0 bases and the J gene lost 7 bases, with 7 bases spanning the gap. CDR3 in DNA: TGTGCCACCAGCAGAGAACAGAGAAATGAGCAGTTCTTC. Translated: CATSREQRNEQFF.

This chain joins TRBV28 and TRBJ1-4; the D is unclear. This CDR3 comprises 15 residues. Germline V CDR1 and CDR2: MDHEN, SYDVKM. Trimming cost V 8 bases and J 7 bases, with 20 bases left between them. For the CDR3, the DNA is TGTGCCAGCCTCGGGCCAGCCAGGAGGAGTGAAAAACTGTTTTTT. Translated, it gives CASLGPARRSEKLFF.

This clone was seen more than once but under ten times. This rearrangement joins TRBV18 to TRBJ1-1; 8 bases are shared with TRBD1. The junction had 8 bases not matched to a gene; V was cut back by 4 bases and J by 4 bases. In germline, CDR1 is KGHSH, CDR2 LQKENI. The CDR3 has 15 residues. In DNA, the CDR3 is TGTGCCAGCTCACAAGACAGGGGCTGGAGCACTGAAGCTTTCTTT. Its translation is CASSQDRGWSTEAFF.